A selection of T cell receptor beta chains follows, all from one sample in a study of identical twins. TCRdb re-derived calls from the 5' RACE reads in MiXCR, one entry per CDR3 protein. The sample comprises 700,000 or so distinct CDR3 sequences, around 21% of which are singletons, and 4% to 5.5% rests with the top ten. These data were also filed under a second study, of T cells expressing NK-cell markers.

The specimen sequenced was PBMCs. These receptors were obtained from a woman under 30 in good health. CDR3s include the opening cysteine and the closing phenylalanine or tryptophan. Each record gives: J gene, clone size, V gene, D gene, CDR3 DNA, CDR3 protein. A D gene is named only where the DNA matches it firmly. Only some rows state a clone size, as once, few, many or a class for expanded clones.

J: TRBJ2-1
size: NA
V: TRBV4-3
D: TRBD2
DNA: TGCGCCAGCAGCCAAGTGACTAGCGGGAGGCAGTTCTTC
CDR3: CASSQVTSGRQFF

J: TRBJ2-3
size: NA
V: TRBV7-9
D: NA
DNA: TGTGCCAGCAGCGCACTAGCCATCTCGAGTTCCACAGATACGCAGTATTTT
CDR3: CASSALAISSSTDTQYF

J: TRBJ1-2
size: NA
V: TRBV12-3/TRBV12-4
D: NA
DNA: TGTGCCAGCAGTTTCAATCCAGGGAACTATGGCTACACCTTC
CDR3: CASSFNPGNYGYTF

J: TRBJ2-1
size: few
V: TRBV19
D: TRBD2
DNA: TGTGCCAGTAGTACTAGCGGGAGGGCCTACCAGCAGTTCTTC
CDR3: CASSTSGRAYQQFF

J: TRBJ1-1
size: few
V: TRBV29-1
D: NA
DNA: TGCAGCGCCCAGACCAGGGGTCTGAACACTGAAGCTTTCTTT
CDR3: CSAQTRGLNTEAFF

J: TRBJ2-5
size: few
V: TRBV5-1
D: NA
DNA: TGCGCCAGCAGACCGTCGGGGCGCCAAGAGACCCAGTACTTC
CDR3: CASRPSGRQETQYF

J: TRBJ1-2
size: NA
V: TRBV20-1
D: NA
DNA: TGCAGTGCTAATACGAATACCTATGGCTACACCTTC
CDR3: CSANTNTYGYTF

J: TRBJ1-1
size: NA
V: TRBV29-1
D: NA
DNA: TGCAGCGTTGAAGGACAAGGGACCTTGAACACTGAAGCTTTCTTT
CDR3: CSVEGQGTLNTEAFF

J: TRBJ1-1
size: few
V: TRBV12-3/TRBV12-4
D: TRBD1
DNA: TGTGCCAGCAGTACACGACAGGGGGGTGAAGCTTTCTTT
CDR3: CASSTRQGGEAFF

J: TRBJ2-1
size: once
V: TRBV7-8
D: NA
DNA: TGTGCCAGCACTGCGGTGACCTACAATGAGCAGTTCTTC
CDR3: CASTAVTYNEQFF

J: TRBJ1-1
size: many
V: TRBV20-1
D: NA
DNA: TGCAGTGCTAGATCATGGACGGGAGCTTTCTTT
CDR3: CSARSWTGAFF

J: TRBJ2-2
size: NA
V: TRBV6-1
D: TRBD1
DNA: TGTGCCAGCAGCCCCTGGGACAGGGACACCGGGGAGCTGTTTTTT
CDR3: CASSPWDRDTGELFF

J: TRBJ2-1
size: few
V: TRBV5-1
D: NA
DNA: TGCGCCAGCAGCCTCGATTTTTCCTCCTACAATGAGCAGTTCTTC
CDR3: CASSLDFSSYNEQFF

J: TRBJ2-1
size: few
V: TRBV5-1
D: NA
DNA: TGCGCCAGCAGCTTCTACTGGGACGGCCCCAAGGGTGATGAGCAGTTCTTC
CDR3: CASSFYWDGPKGDEQFF

J: TRBJ2-3
size: NA
V: TRBV20-1
D: TRBD2
DNA: TGCAGTGCTCCCAAAAGGCGGGGGTCCACAGATACGCAGTATTTT
CDR3: CSAPKRRGSTDTQYF

J: TRBJ2-7
size: many
V: TRBV6-1
D: TRBD2
DNA: TGTGCCAGCAGTGAAGGGACTAGCGGGACCTACGAGCAGTACTTC
CDR3: CASSEGTSGTYEQYF

J: TRBJ1-1
size: NA
V: TRBV5-1
D: NA
DNA: TGCGCCAGCAGCTTAATGTCAGGAAACACTGAAGCTTTCTTT
CDR3: CASSLMSGNTEAFF

J: TRBJ2-5
size: few
V: TRBV10-3
D: NA
DNA: TGTGCCACTGCCGAGGCGGAGACCCAGTACTTC
CDR3: CATAEAETQYF

J: TRBJ1-2
size: NA
V: TRBV10-3
D: NA
DNA: TGTGCCATCAGTGAGTCTACAAACCCTACAATTTATGGCTACACCTTC
CDR3: CAISESTNPTIYGYTF

J: TRBJ2-3
size: NA
V: TRBV5-1
D: NA
DNA: TGCGCCAGCAACTTGGTGGGTGCCCGCACAGATACGCAGTATTTT
CDR3: CASNLVGARTDTQYF

J: TRBJ2-1
size: NA
V: TRBV7-9
D: NA
DNA: TGTGCCAGCAGCTTACAGAACCTAGCAGGGCAGTTCTTC
CDR3: CASSLQNLAGQFF

J: TRBJ2-7
size: many
V: TRBV2
D: NA
DNA: TGTGCCAGCAGTGAACACAGGGATTGGGAGCAGTACTTC
CDR3: CASSEHRDWEQYF

J: TRBJ2-2
size: many
V: TRBV5-6
D: TRBD2
DNA: TGTGCCAGCAGCTTCCCGACTAGCGGGAGGGCCGACACCGGGGAGCTGTTTTTT
CDR3: CASSFPTSGRADTGELFF

J: TRBJ2-1
size: many
V: TRBV7-2
D: NA
DNA: TGTGCCAGCAGCTTTTCACCTTTATGGGCTTCCTACAATGAGCAGTTCTTC
CDR3: CASSFSPLWASYNEQFF

J: TRBJ2-7
size: NA
V: TRBV3-1
D: NA
DNA: TGTGCCAGCAGCCGCGACGGTTCGACCTACGAGCAGTACTTC
CDR3: CASSRDGSTYEQYF

J: TRBJ2-4
size: few
V: TRBV2
D: NA
DNA: TGTGCCAGCAGTGAAGCGGTGCTAGCCAAAAACATTCAGTACTTC
CDR3: CASSEAVLAKNIQYF

J: TRBJ2-3
size: NA
V: TRBV6-5
D: NA
DNA: TGTGCCAGCAGTTCACCGAACACAGATACGCAGTATTTT
CDR3: CASSSPNTDTQYF

J: TRBJ2-7
size: few
V: TRBV12-3/TRBV12-4
D: NA
DNA: TGTGCCAGCAGTCCGGGGCCTAACTCCTACGAGCAGTACTTC
CDR3: CASSPGPNSYEQYF